This T cell receptor beta chain was recovered during a study of early T cells in non-severe SARS-CoV-2 infection. Whole-study context: Bulk RNA isolated from unsorted whole blood underwent sequencing; chains were not paired.

Unique molecular identifiers were added to individual cDNA molecules. TCRdb re-analysed the 5' RACE reads in MiXCR, keeping a single row per CDR3 protein. Of under 95,000 distinct CDR3 sequences in the sample, more than 13% were seen once. Germline-derived CDR1 and CDR2 are KGHDR and SFDVKD. This CDR3 contains 14 residues. The V and J ends lost 4 bases and 4 bases respectively, with 11 bases between them. Worth noting for this clonotype: Its antigen is unidentified.

General study results and limits: Private and CD4 specificities were missed by VDJdb matching, skewed to anti-spike CD8.

The sequencing sample was made of whole blood. This receptor was identified in an adult who was a healthcare worker with PCR-confirmed SARS-CoV-2 infection or an uninfected control (not recorded which). The chain is built from TRBV24-1 and TRBJ2-3; D not resolved. CDR3 coding DNA: TGTGCCACCAGTGAGTCCGGCGGCGCAGATACGCAGTATTTT. Amino acid sequence: CATSESGGADTQYF.